The clone carrying this T cell receptor (beta chain) has just a few counts. Its target is not known. Blood got drawn at baseline, again on cycle 4 day 1, and then on cycle 7 day 1. The data derive from a study of OX40 agonist ivuxolimab in advanced cancers. About the study: Every 2 weeks, ivuxolimab was infused into the patients intravenously at between 0.01 and 10 mg/kg. Three patients got partial responses; one had hepatocellular carcinoma and two had cutaneous melanoma.

Findings of the study overall: Clonal expansion was among the lowest in partial responders at 0.1-3.0 mg/kg, especially CD8+.

Sequencing used immunoSEQ multiplex PCR; TCRdb keeps in-frame clones, though not all of them. The sample shows under 20,000 clones, around 78% of them seen only once. With V trimmed by 6 bases and J by 5 bases, 7 bases remained unmatched. The germline gives CDR1 MNHNS, CDR2 SASEGT. This CDR3 is 14 amino acids long. This rearrangement joins TRBV6-1 to TRBJ2-7; 10 bases fit TRBD1. Sequenced material: CD4+ or CD8+ T cells sorted from blood, taken in a trial of the OX40 agonist ivuxolimab. This sequence was found in an adult with an advanced solid tumor such as melanoma, head and neck, liver or kidney cancer. In nucleotides, the CDR3 is TGTGCCAGCAGACCGGGACAGGGGTTTAACGAGCAGTACTTC. This encodes CASRPGQGFNEQYF.